Sequencing of this T cell receptor (beta chain) was carried out in a study of identical twins. cDNA carried unique molecular identifiers, and a universal primer site was added by template switching. TCRdb reprocessed the 5' RACE reads via MiXCR and lists one record per CDR3 protein. The table lists roughly 720,000 distinct CDR3 sequences, 15% to 20% of them singletons. Germline CDR1 reads LGHDT; CDR2 reads YNNKEL (reference sequence). The CDR3 totals 12 residues. Trimming left V 4 bases short and J 5 bases short, with 6 bases between. This clonotype was recorded many times. These data are also associated with another study on T cells expressing NK-cell markers.

Sequenced: PBMCs. The receptor comes from a woman aged 18-29 years in good health. The J gene is TRBJ2-1, the V gene TRBV3-1, with D hard to call. The CDR3 protein is CASSPTDNEQFF. In DNA, the CDR3 is TGTGCCAGCAGCCCGACGGACAATGAGCAGTTCTTC.